The sequence of this T cell receptor beta chain was determined in a study of PD-L1 blockade in urothelial cancer. The overall study: Blood underwent analysis 3 weeks (second dose) and 6 weeks after treatment began.

This clone has only a few counts. CDR1 and CDR2 from the germline V gene are SNHLY and FYNNEI. The V and J ends lost 6 bases and 4 bases respectively, with 13 bases between them. The CDR3 consists of 13 residues. Added to each PCR by spiking were synthetic TCR analog templates. The assay was immunoSEQ multiplex PCR, and TCRdb's table has in-frame clones only and misses some. Of 100,000 or so clones detected, around 85% appear once; the ten largest clones hold approximately 2.4%. The V and J genes are TRBV2 and TRBJ2-7, with D possibly matching TRBD2 (5 bases). Sequencing was performed on PBMCs, taken around atezolizumab (anti-PD-L1) treatment. The sequence was obtained from a man in his fifties with urothelial cancer. The CDR3 bases are TGTGCCAGCAGGGCGACCGGGGAGTACGAGCAGTACTTC. As protein: CASRATGEYEQYF.